This entry describes one T cell receptor beta chain. The antigen is not known. This entry comes from a study of tumor-infiltrating lymphocytes in primary liver carcinoma. Background on the study: The patients comprised men and women between the ages of 30 and 69 years.

A constant-region primer primed TCR beta cDNA synthesis from 400 to 550 ng of total RNA. Researchers made the TCR beta libraries by running three nested multiplex PCR rounds with slightly modified ARM-PCR. A C-beta reverse primer and TRBV1-TRBV30 forward primers served in each of the first two PCR rounds, at approximately 10 cycles apiece. TCRdb re-called the multiplex PCR reads through MiXCR, storing one row per CDR3 protein. The sample gives hundreds of thousands of distinct CDR3 sequences, 58% of which show up once; over 15% is in the top ten. J lost 1 base, V lost 3 bases, and 7 bases had no gene match. Germline assignment: CDR1 SGHRS and CDR2 YFSETQ. CDR3 length: 16 residues. Researchers drew blood RNA from unsorted whole blood and extracted germline DNA as well. Study results and caveats: Bulk unsorted samples prevented comparison of CD4+ and CD8+ repertoires.

This clonotype was sampled from a woman aged 25 to 39 with primary liver carcinoma and hepatitis B virus infection. This chain uses TRBV5-1 with TRBJ2-3; 8 positions match TRBD1. The sample consisted of peripheral blood. CDR3 loop: CASSWLPGQGTDTQYF. DNA for the CDR3: TGCGCCAGCAGCTGGCTGCCGGGACAGGGCACAGATACGCAGTATTTT.